This T cell receptor beta chain stems from a study of cytomegalovirus exposure and HLA in healthy donors (dated by TCRdb to 2016 to 2017). Looking at the study overall: An earlier analysis of about 560 of the donors reported over 250 Gb of sequence data and around 100 million unique TCR beta sequences obtained from around 170 million T cells. An early release covering roughly 640 HLA-typed donors comprised approximately 290 gigabases of sequencing data and tens of millions of unique TCR sequences. The genetic ancestry cluster associated with self-reported Caucasian donors included approximately 85% of the approximately 400 genotyped donors. The study aimed to test whether cataloging public T cell receptors could reveal signatures of past pathogen exposure. The study used immunosequencing to profile the T cell repertoires of around 600 subjects and linked those repertoires to cytomegalovirus serostatus. A separate validation cohort of roughly 120 different subjects was used in addition to the roughly 640-subject first cohort. To predict cytomegalovirus infection status, the study brought together high-throughput TCR immunosequencing, statistical association of individual TCRs with disease status, and machine learning. A later analysis re-analyzed previously published TCR beta repertoires from about 600 donors and added high-resolution HLA genotyping to study TCR occurrence patterns. Rather than drawing on any new phenotypic data, the later analysis identified candidate immune exposures from TCR beta sequences and the way those sequences occurred across donors. In an earlier analysis of 587 of the donors, high-throughput TCR beta sequencing was used to judge whether each TCR beta V gene segment behaved as functional or pseudogenic. Alongside the repertoire data, information on donor age, sex, ethnicity and CMV serostatus was compiled. In a later genetic analysis, genome-wide SNP genotypes for about 65% of the 666 donors were used, and that subset was treated as a discovery cohort. Every discovery cohort repertoire had been produced on one sequencing platform. HLA typing covered class I and class II loci at four-digit resolution. The number of typed donors differed by locus: about 629-630 for A, B, C, DRB1 and DQB1; 500 to 550 for DQA1; approximately 600 for DPA1; and 400 to 480 for DPB1. Roughly 5 DR-DQ haplotypes were treated as single units for association and clustering because of strong linkage in the cohort. Across around 400 genotyped donors of the cohort, an average of approximately 240,000 unique TCR beta nucleotide sequences per donor were sequenced, and roughly 18% of those sequences were non-productive. What the study reported, not specific to this receptor: An earlier analysis of around 600 of the donors showed that most TCR beta V segments appeared in productive rearrangements either about 87% or about 30% of the time, which broadly matched IMGT annotations. Compared with equally common non-associated chains, HLA-associated TCR beta chains in a later analysis were more clonally expanded and had lower generation probabilities. The presence/absence analyses assumed that sequencing depth was roughly uniform across donors, and that assumption may not be true. In a later genetic analysis, fewer N-insertions in productive TCRs were reported among donors in an Asian-associated ancestry cluster than the roughly 700-donor mean. Linkage disequilibrium might explain the correlated functional status among segregating V segments, but an unknown experimental factor could not be ruled out. According to a later analysis, most CMV-associated TCR beta chains appeared to be HLA-restricted, and the HLA associations seemed to be driven largely by CMV exposure. In the study, some 160 TCR beta chains were listed as associated with cytomegalovirus. It was suggested by the authors that the approach could potentially be generalized to other disease states and immunological phenotypes. The classifier was reported to diagnose cytomegalovirus status with high specificity and sensitivity in both the original and validation cohorts. In vitro tests confirmed that a few of the cytomegalovirus-associated TCR beta chains recognize cytomegalovirus antigens. Because counts were too low, more than 15 rarely observed V segments, including chromosome 9 orphons, were left out of the earlier analysis of approximately 580 of the donors. Because some donors lacked HLA typing at each locus, the association tests relied only on the typed subset. While some public TCRs were present in many individuals, most TCR sequences turned up only very rarely across donors. A later genetic analysis associated a missense DCLRE1C variant with V-gene and J-gene trimming of TCR beta chains, and an independent cohort replicated the association. A later analysis associated some 17,000 TCR beta sequences with specific HLA alleles at a false discovery rate of 0.05. According to a later analysis, parvovirus B19, influenza, CMV and Epstein-Barr virus appeared linked to several top co-occurrence clusters. A further reported finding was that TCR beta sequences accurately predicted the HLA-A and HLA-B alleles for most subjects in the first cohort. The only immune exposure information available for the cohort was CMV serostatus. In a later analysis, the rate of TCR association differed among HLA loci, with DRB1 alleles having the most associated TCRs and HLA-C alleles having the fewest. This cohort had only TCR beta chains sequenced, and the lack of alpha or paired-chain data limited which features could be detected. A group of highly shared sequence variants was considered likely to be a technical artifact of the sequencing pipeline. Assigning TCR associations to individual alleles was difficult when HLA alleles, especially DR and DQ, strongly co-occurred. Some IMGT-functional V segments, including TRBV6-2 and TRBV6-3, could not be told apart with the 87-base-pair reads, so those segments were excluded.

Concerning this clone itself: This clone's antigen is unknown. Per-base qualities were not stored, and no clone one base away is much larger.

Library generation was performed with the immunoSEQ multiplex PCR assay. The multiplex PCR relied on a mix of 60 forward primers for TCR Vbeta segments and 13 reverse primers for TCR Jbeta segments. The CDR3 region of rearranged TCR beta genes was amplified from genomic DNA with a multiplex PCR assay. The amplified TCR beta libraries were sequenced on the Illumina HiSeq System as 87-base-pair reads. The published analysis was carried out like this. A later analysis tallied roughly 76 million unique TCR beta chains across the approximately 670 repertoires, and around 10 million of those chains were shared by two or more donors. Raw reads were error-corrected and collapsed into unique sequences with a nearest-neighbor algorithm that merged closely related sequences to remove PCR and sequencing errors. Alignment of CDR3 sequences to IMGT reference sequences was used to assign V, D and J gene segments. Each retained sequence needed at least a six-nucleotide match to both a V gene segment and a J gene segment. A rearrangement counted as productive if the CDR3 had no stop codons and remained in frame with V and J, and every other rearrangement counted as non-productive. Following IMGT convention, CDR3 was defined as the stretch from the second conserved V-encoded cysteine up to the conserved J-encoded phenylalanine. In an earlier analysis of some 550 of the donors, sequences lacking an unambiguous match to a single V gene segment were excluded. An earlier analysis of 587 of the donors classified V segments as functional when productive rearrangements were above 56.7% and as segregating when the standard deviation between donors was above 5%. A statistical classification framework was developed to diagnose cytomegalovirus status using the catalog of TCR beta chain sequences. A later analysis assigned V and J genes by comparing TCR nucleotide sequences with IMGT/GENE-DB human TR gene sequences. A later analysis assigned CDR3 sequences and most-parsimonious VDJ recombination scenarios with the TCRdist pipeline. In a later analysis, each TCR beta chain was defined by its CDR3 amino acid sequence together with its V-gene family, and reads lacking a unique V-gene family were excluded. To address suspected cross-contamination and a sequencing artifact, a later analysis removed a few hundred highly shared, low-generation-probability nucleotide sequences. In a later analysis, a clonal expansion index was calculated for each public chain from normalized within-repertoire ranks of inferred template counts. In a later analysis, generation probabilities were computed with a VDJ recombination model fitted to out-of-frame rearrangements, and the resulting probabilities were checked against IGoR. A later analysis scored TCR-TCR, TCR-HLA and TCR-CMV co-occurrence with hypergeometric tests, applying a repertoire-size bias correction to TCR pairs. To estimate false discovery rates, a later analysis permuted the HLA or CMV assignments 20 times. A later analysis grouped co-occurring TCRs with DBSCAN, adding TCRdist sequence similarity when clustering within HLA-allele-positive subsets. Repertoires with fewer than 30,000 or more than 120,000 public chains were left out of co-occurrence clustering, as were five repertoires with anomalous nucleotide sharing. TCRdb obtained this table from immuneACCESS and retained in-frame rearrangements with V and J assigned. These tables miss some clones; where compared with another copy, unresolved V genes account for less than half of the shortfall, and the remainder is unexplained. The V and J calls and clone size come from that table; D and trimming were worked out from the DNA. The sample table lists 200,000 to 250,000 clones, about 85% of them with a count of one. The ten largest clonotypes hold over 1% of the sample.

The CDR3 spans 12 residues, from the cysteine through the phenylalanine. Only the CDR3 part of the read is kept: 36 bases, read in frame from the first base. V is reduced by 2 bases and J by 10 bases, leaving a spacing of 9 bases between them. The CDR1 and CDR2 encoded by the germline V gene are SGHVS and FNYEAQ. The cohort comprised 710 or so healthy bone marrow donors. All cohort members were sampled while nominally healthy, although unrecorded immune exposures were likely present. Of the approximately 670 cohort members, approximately 300 had a positive CMV serostatus and about 360 had a negative one, while no CMV serostatus was recorded for the donor. A peripheral blood sample was collected from each donor, and TCR beta sequencing was performed on peripheral blood mononuclear cells. Genomic DNA was extracted from the blood cell samples with the Qiagen DNeasy Blood Extraction Kit.

The TCR comes from a human donor in good health. The chain couples TRBV7-6 to TRBJ2-1; the best D guess is TRBD1, with 6 bases matching. Material: PBMCs. Here is the DNA: TGTGCCAGCAGCTTAAGTGGGGGCGAGCAGTTCTTC. It codes for CASSLSGGEQFF.